These 18 T cell receptor beta chains share one sample of origin, sequenced in a study of early T cells in non-severe SARS-CoV-2 infection. TCRdb reprocessed the 5' RACE reads with MiXCR, giving one entry per CDR3 protein. The sample holds 90,000 to 130,000 distinct CDR3 sequences, about 12% seen once. Material for sequencing was whole blood. All receptors derive from an adult who was a healthcare worker with PCR-confirmed SARS-CoV-2 infection or an uninfected control (not recorded which).

This clonotype was seen a handful of times. The genes are TRBV6-1 and TRBJ2-1; tentative D call: TRBD2 (5 bases). CDR3 length: 14 residues. Between the trimmed V and J ends, which lost 6 bases and 4 bases, there was a span of 13 bases. The V gene's germline CDR1 is MNHNS and CDR2 SASEGT. CDR3 nucleotides: TGTGCCAGCAGCCGGCGGGTTGGGTACAATGAGCAGTTCTTC. It encodes CASSRRVGYNEQFF.

The table lists this clonotype with many counts. The chain joins TRBV5-4 to TRBJ1-4, with 10 bases lining up with TRBD1. The V segment lost 5 bases and the J segment 2 bases; nucleotides outside the gene matches: 3. This CDR3 contains 15 residues. The germline gives CDR1 SGHNT, CDR2 YYREEE (reference sequence). The CDR3 is CASRRTGGTNEKLFF. In nucleotides, the CDR3 is TGTGCCAGCAGACGGACAGGGGGGACTAATGAAAAACTGTTTTTT.

This clonotype occurred a few times. The chain carries TRBV24-1 and TRBJ2-1, with D possibly TRBD2 on 5 matching bases. From germline, CDR1 is KGHDR and CDR2 SFDVKD. Trimming shortened V by 3 bases and J by 6 bases, and 23 bases separated the two germline ends. The CDR3 has 18 residues. The CDR3 sequence is CATSDTPRPGRSANEQFF. CDR3 in DNA: TGTGCCACCAGTGATACCCCCCGTCCGGGAAGATCCGCCAATGAGCAGTTCTTC.

This clonotype was counted only a few times. CDR3 bases: TGTGCCAGCAGCCAAGAGTGGGCGGGACCCCTCACGGAGCAGTTCTTC. Its protein is CASSQEWAGPLTEQFF. The chain uses TRBV14 and TRBJ2-1; D perhaps matches TRBD2 (6 bases). The CDR3 runs 16 residues. The germline gives CDR1 SGHDN, CDR2 FVKESK. Trimming cost V 0 bases and J 10 bases, with 19 bases left between them.

In its sample, this clonotype was seen many times. The chain uses TRBV5-4 and TRBJ2-2; D not resolved. CDR1 and CDR2 from the germline V gene are SGHNT and YYREEE (reference sequence). Trimming took 3 bases from V and 0 from J, leaving 3 bases between them. This CDR3 comprises 13 residues. In nucleotides, the CDR3 is TGTGCCAGCAGCTCGTCGAACACCGGGGAGCTGTTTTTT. Translation: CASSSSNTGELFF.

This clonotype was detected ten times or more. J is TRBJ2-1 and V is TRBV7-8, with D perhaps TRBD2 (6 bases). The CDR3 length is 14 residues. The germline V gene has CDR1 SGHVS and CDR2 FQNEAQ. V dropped 2 bases and J dropped 3 bases, with 8 bases sitting between them. The CDR3 loop reads CASSLRRDYNEQFF. Written as DNA, the CDR3 is TGTGCCAGCAGCTTAAGGCGGGACTACAATGAGCAGTTCTTC.

This clonotype was found many times. V gene TRBV7-2 combines with J gene TRBJ2-7; D call uncertain. The V end was cut by 1 base, the J end by 4 bases, with 14 bases between. Germline-derived CDR1 and CDR2 are SGHTA and FQGNSA. CDR3 length equals 15 residues. CDR3 in amino acids: CASSLGAGPAYEQYF. CDR3 DNA sequence: TGTGCCAGCAGCTTAGGGGCAGGACCCGCATACGAGCAGTACTTC.

Comments on this clonotype: A read error may account for a junction end that differs from germline. J is TRBJ2-1 and V is TRBV12-3 or TRBV12-4; maybe TRBD2 (7 bases). The CDR3 contains 18 residues. The chain's CDR3 is CASCLGLGGGSAYNEQFF. The CDR3, as DNA: TGTGCCAGCTGTTTGGGGCTAGGGGGGGGAAGCGCCTACAATGAGCAGTTCTTC.

With respect to this clonotype: The junction departs from germline at one end; a sequencing error may be responsible. This rearrangement joins TRBV7-7 to TRBJ2-3; D gene uncertain. This CDR3 spans 13 amino acids. Per germline, CDR1 SSHAT and CDR2 FNYEAQ (reference sequence). The CDR3 is CASSLALTDTQYF. The DNA for the CDR3 is TGTGCTAGCAGCTTAGCTCTCACAGATACGCAGTATTTT.

This clonotype showed up just a few times. The V and J genes are TRBV5-1 and TRBJ2-5; the D gene could be TRBD1 or TRBD2 (6 bases each). Trimming cost V 4 bases and J 2 bases, with 12 bases left between them. The CDR3 is made up of 14 amino acids. CDR1 and CDR2 (germline): SGHRS, YFSETQ. The CDR3, as DNA: TGCGCCAGCAGCGACCCGGGGGCACAAGAGACCCAGTACTTC. Protein product: CASSDPGAQETQYF.

This rearrangement joins TRBV7-9 to TRBJ2-5; D not resolved. CDR1 SEHNR and CDR2 FQNEAQ come from the germline V gene (reference sequence). This CDR3 has 11 residues. The V end was cut by 5 bases, the J end by 5 bases, with 6 bases between. CDR3 bases: TGTGCCAGCAGCCCCCTTGAGACCCAGTACTTC. Translated, it gives CASSPLETQYF.

This chain uses TRBV29-1 with TRBJ2-5; 12 positions match TRBD2. In germline, CDR1 is SQVTM, CDR2 ANQGSEA. Trimming at V came to 7 bases and at J to 2 bases, leaving 2 bases not matched to a gene. CDR3 size: 13 residues. The CDR3: CSGGLAGQETQYF. CDR3 coding DNA: TGCAGCGGCGGACTAGCGGGGCAAGAGACCCAGTACTTC. The full variable domain, completed using reference TRBV29-1 and TRBJ2-5, is SAVISQKPSRDICQRGTSLTIQCQVDSQVTMMFWYRQQPGQSLTLIATANQGSEATYESGFVIDKFPISRPNLTFSTLTVSNMSPEDSSIYLCSGGLAGQETQYFGPGTRLLVL.

The J gene is TRBJ2-5, the V gene TRBV15; 9 nucleotides line up with TRBD2. The CDR3 totals 17 residues. The germline CDR1 and CDR2 sequences are LNHNV and YYDKDF (reference sequence). V dropped 0 bases and J dropped 1; count of bases not matched to a gene: 6. The CDR3 loop is CATSRDGSGGLQETQYF. The DNA for the CDR3 is TGTGCCACCAGCAGAGATGGTAGCGGGGGCCTCCAAGAGACCCAGTACTTC.

V usage is TRBV7-3 and J usage is TRBJ2-5; a possible D gene is TRBD2 (5 bases). CDR1 and CDR2 (germline): SGHTA, FQGTGA. Trimming took off 5 bases at V and 5 bases at J, with 15 bases between the two ends. CDR3 size: 14 residues. CDR3 bases: TGTGCCAGCAGCCTACGGGCCCGAGGGGAGACCCAGTACTTC. Translation: CASSLRARGETQYF.

The gene calls are TRBV5-1 and TRBJ2-3; D remains ambiguous. CDR3 length: 14 amino acids. V lost 0 bases and J lost 0, with 5 bases in between. Germline V gene data show CDR1 as SGHRS and CDR2 as YFSETQ. CDR3 bases: TGCGCCAGCAGCTTGGAATTTAGCACAGATACGCAGTATTTT. Amino acid sequence: CASSLEFSTDTQYF.

This clonotype was seen ten or more times. The V and J genes are TRBV11-3 and TRBJ2-2; 8 positions match TRBD2. The germline gives CDR1 SGHNT, CDR2 YENEEA. The CDR3 has 15 residues. The J segment lost 4 bases and the V segment lost 5 bases, leaving 6 bases of the junction unmatched. CDR3 sequence reads: CASSPGLEVTGELFF. DNA of the CDR3: TGTGCCAGCAGCCCGGGACTAGAGGTCACCGGGGAGCTGTTTTTT.

This clonotype was detected a few times. The chain employs TRBV4-1 and TRBJ2-7; 12 bases are a match to TRBD2. The CDR3 is 17 amino acids. Germline-derived CDR1 and CDR2 are MGHRA and YSYEKL. J gave up 5 bases and V 0 bases, and 8 bases lay outside the gene matches. The CDR3, as DNA: TGCGCCAGCAGCCAAGATTGGCTAGCGGGGGGGAGGCACGAGCAGTACTTC. Residues: CASSQDWLAGGRHEQYF.

The rearrangement uses TRBV18 and TRBJ2-3; TRBD2 agrees at 11 bases. Germline V gene data show CDR1 as KGHSH and CDR2 as LQKENI. Losses at the gene ends were 3 bases for V and 0 bases for J; bases not matched to a gene: 5. CDR3 length: 17 residues. The CDR3 protein is CASSPFSGGASTDTQYF. The CDR3 DNA follows: TGTGCCAGCTCACCCTTTAGCGGGGGGGCGAGCACAGATACGCAGTATTTT.